This T cell receptor (beta chain) was retrieved from a study of T cell changes during pregnancy in multiple sclerosis. V gave up 2 bases and J gave up 1 base, with 22 bases separating them. CDR1 and CDR2 (germline): SGHTA, FQGTGA. The CDR3 is made up of 19 amino acids. Using immunoSEQ multiplex PCR, the repertoire was profiled, and TCRdb retains in-frame clones only, with some absent. This sample has tens of thousands of clones; 92% occur once, and the top ten carry about 0.93%. The V call is TRBV7-3, the J call TRBJ2-3; D possibly corresponds to TRBD1 (6 bases). Specimen: peripheral blood, collected in the first trimester of pregnancy. The receptor was isolated from a female donor with multiple sclerosis, enrolled in a pregnancy study. DNA of the CDR3: TGTGCCAGCAGCTTACACCCCGTCTGGGGGCGAGCGGGCACAGATACGCAGTATTTT. Amino acids: CASSLHPVWGRAGTDTQYF.